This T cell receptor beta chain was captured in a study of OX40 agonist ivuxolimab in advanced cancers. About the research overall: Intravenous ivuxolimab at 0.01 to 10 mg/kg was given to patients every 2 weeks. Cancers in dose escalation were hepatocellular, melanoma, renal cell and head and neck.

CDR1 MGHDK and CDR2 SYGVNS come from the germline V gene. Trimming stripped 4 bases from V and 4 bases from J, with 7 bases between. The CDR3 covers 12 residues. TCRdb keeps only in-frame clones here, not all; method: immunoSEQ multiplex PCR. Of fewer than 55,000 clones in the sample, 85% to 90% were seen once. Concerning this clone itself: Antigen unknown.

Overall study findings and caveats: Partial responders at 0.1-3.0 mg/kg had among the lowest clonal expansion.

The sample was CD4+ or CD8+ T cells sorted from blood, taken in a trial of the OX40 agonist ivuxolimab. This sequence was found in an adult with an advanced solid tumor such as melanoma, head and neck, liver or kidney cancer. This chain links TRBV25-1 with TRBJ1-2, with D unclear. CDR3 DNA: TGTGCCAGCAGTGGGGGTTTCTATGGCTACACCTTC. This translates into CASSGGFYGYTF.